The 2 T cell receptor beta chains listed next were all sequenced from one sample in a study of T cells in Graves' hyperthyroidism and ophthalmopathy. Amplified regions were TCR beta CDR3 sequences from RNA transcripts. HTBI primers drove first-round RT-PCR of the TCR CDR3. One entry per CDR3 protein results from TCRdb running MiXCR on the multiplex PCR reads. Among about 290,000 distinct CDR3 sequences listed, 16% were seen once. The sequenced sample consisted of blood. These receptors all come from a man aged 25-45 years with Graves' hyperthyroidism.

The rearrangement uses TRBV5-1 and TRBJ2-2; no definite D call. V was clipped by 4 bases and J by 1 base, with 14 bases between them. CDR3 length: 16 residues. Per germline, CDR1 SGHRS and CDR2 YFSETQ. The CDR3 DNA sequence: TGCGCCAGCAGCCGAGATCCACCAGGGAACACCGGGGAGCTGTTTTTT. Amino acid sequence: CASSRDPPGNTGELFF.

This clonotype was detected ten times or more. The V and J genes are TRBV29-1 and TRBJ2-2; D is unclear. Germline CDR1 is SQVTM and CDR2 is ANQGSEA. V shed 4 bases and J shed 0 bases, with 9 bases lying between them. This CDR3 is built from 14 residues. CDR3 protein: CSVGGGTNTGELFF. CDR3 coding DNA: TGCAGCGTTGGTGGTGGGACGAACACCGGGGAGCTGTTTTTT.